The rows below give T cell receptor beta chains drawn from one sample of a study of shared clonotypes between healthy human individuals. The method was immunoSEQ multiplex PCR; TCRdb's version includes in-frame clones alone and lacks a portion of them. The sample holds some 2,000,000 clones, 85% to 95% seen once. Sequencing was performed on naive CD4+ T cells sorted from blood. These TCRs come from a man aged 18 to 35 in good health. Both conserved end residues are part of each CDR3. Fields, in order: clone size, J gene, V gene, D gene, CDR3 protein, CDR3 DNA. A D gene is named only where the DNA matches it firmly. Not every row has a clone size; where given, it reads once, few, many or a size class.

>NA|TRBJ1-2|TRBV30|NA
CAWRNTGGYGYTF
TGTGCCTGGAGGAACACCGGGGGATATGGCTACACCTTC
>NA|TRBJ2-5|TRBV6-5|NA
CASSPGETQYF
TGTGCCAGCAGTCCAGGAGAGACCCAGTACTTC
>NA|TRBJ1-3|TRBV4-1|NA
CASSQPYSSGNTIYF
TGCGCCAGCAGCCAACCTTACAGCTCTGGAAACACCATATATTTT
>once|TRBJ1-1|TRBV5-4|NA
CASSFGTMNTEAFF
TGTGCCAGCAGCTTCGGGACAATGAACACTGAAGCTTTCTTT
>NA|TRBJ2-1|TRBV5-1|NA
CASSPRPGGGNEQFF
TGCGCCAGCAGCCCCCGCCCCGGGGGAGGCAATGAGCAGTTCTTC
>NA|TRBJ1-2|TRBV5-1|TRBD1
CASSPSGQGSYGYTF
TGCGCCAGCAGCCCCTCCGGACAGGGAAGCTATGGCTACACCTTC
>NA|TRBJ2-2|TRBV5-4|NA
CASSLAQAYTGELFF
TGTGCCAGCAGCTTGGCGCAGGCCTACACCGGGGAGCTGTTTTTT
>once|TRBJ1-2|TRBV30|NA
CAWTGRGLDGYTF
TGTGCCTGGACGGGCAGGGGTCTAGATGGCTACACCTTC
>NA|TRBJ1-4|TRBV6-5|NA
CASRPGTTNEKLFF
TGTGCCAGCAGGCCGGGGACAACTAATGAAAAACTGTTTTTT
>once|TRBJ1-2|TRBV7-8|TRBD1
CASSLHRDRGGYGYTF
TGTGCCAGCAGCTTGCACCGGGACAGGGGTGGCTATGGCTACACCTTC
>NA|TRBJ1-2|TRBV28|NA
CASNPGGRPSF
TGTGCCAGCAACCCTGGGGGTCGGCCTTCCTTC
>NA|TRBJ2-2|TRBV7-2|NA
CASSLRGTTNTGELFF
TGTGCCAGCAGCTTAAGGGGGACTACTAACACCGGGGAGCTGTTTTTT
>NA|TRBJ2-1|TRBV9|TRBD2
CASSQAGGPYEQFF
TGTGCCAGCAGCCAAGCGGGGGGGCCGTATGAGCAGTTCTTC
>NA|TRBJ2-7|TRBV6-1|TRBD1
CASTRDRGRFFKQYF
TGTGCCAGCACCCGGGACAGGGGGCGCTTTTTTAAGCAGTACTTC
>NA|TRBJ1-2|TRBV6-1|NA
CASSDSRKGPYGYTF
TGTGCCAGCAGTGATTCTCGGAAGGGTCCATATGGCTACACCTTC
>NA|TRBJ2-3|TRBV9|TRBD2
CASSPRTSGLFGQISTDTQYF
TGTGCCAGCAGCCCTCGGACTAGCGGTTTGTTCGGGCAGATTAGCACAGATACGCAGTATTTT
>NA|TRBJ2-7|TRBV7-9|NA
CASSFQGTYEQYF
TGTGCCAGCAGCTTCCAGGGTACCTACGAGCAGTACTTC
>NA|TRBJ1-2|TRBV7-2|NA
CASSPVGDNYGYTF
TGTGCCAGCAGCCCTGTGGGGGATAACTATGGCTACACCTTC
>NA|TRBJ2-3|TRBV18|NA
CASSPPRTNSQDTQYF
TGTGCCAGCTCACCACCGAGGACTAACTCCCAAGATACGCAGTATTTT
>NA|TRBJ2-3|TRBV19|NA
CASSTAGLDTQYF
TGTGCCAGTAGTACCGCAGGGCTAGATACGCAGTATTTT
>NA|TRBJ1-1|TRBV5-4|TRBD1
CASSPRRQGWNTEAFF
TGTGCCAGCAGTCCTCGCCGACAGGGGTGGAACACTGAAGCTTTCTTT
>NA|TRBJ2-2|TRBV30|NA
CAWTRQVGGELFF
TGTGCCTGGACACGACAAGTGGGCGGGGAGCTGTTTTTT
>NA|TRBJ2-7|TRBV5-4|TRBD2
CASSWGTSGRNSYEQYF
TGTGCCAGCAGCTGGGGGACTAGCGGGAGGAACTCCTACGAGCAGTACTTC
>NA|TRBJ2-5|TRBV5-4|NA
CASSSPGRQETQYF
TGTGCCAGCAGCTCGCCGGGAAGACAAGAGACCCAGTACTTC
>NA|TRBJ1-5|TRBV18|NA
CASSPLNLSPQHF
TGTGCCAGCTCACCACTCAACTTATCGCCCCAGCATTTT
>NA|TRBJ1-3|TRBV9|NA
CASSVDPGSGSGNTIYF
TGTGCCAGCAGCGTAGACCCGGGTTCCGGCTCGGGAAACACCATATATTTT
>NA|TRBJ1-1|TRBV30|TRBD1
CAWSQNRGTEAFF
TGTGCCTGGAGTCAAAACAGGGGAACTGAAGCTTTCTTT
>NA|TRBJ1-5|TRBV10-1|NA
CASSAEQGGNQPQHF
TGCGCCAGCAGCGCTGAACAGGGAGGCAATCAGCCCCAGCATTTT
>NA|TRBJ1-6|TRBV10-1|NA
CASNFGEGTVWCSYNSPLHF
TGCGCCAGCAATTTTGGGGAGGGAACCGTCTGGTGCTCCTATAATTCACCCCTCCACTTT
>once|TRBJ2-7|TRBV10-3|NA
CAISDGGHYEQYF
TGTGCCATCAGTGACGGGGGACACTACGAGCAGTACTTC
>NA|TRBJ2-3|TRBV5-1|NA
CASSLEGPSTDTQYF
TGCGCCAGCAGCTTGGAGGGACCCAGCACAGATACGCAGTATTTT
>NA|TRBJ2-7|TRBV6-1|NA
CASSEAETYEQYF
TGTGCCAGCAGTGAAGCTGAAACCTACGAGCAGTACTTC
>NA|TRBJ2-7|TRBV30|NA
CAGDFSYEQYF
TGTGCCGGGGACTTCTCCTACGAGCAGTACTTC